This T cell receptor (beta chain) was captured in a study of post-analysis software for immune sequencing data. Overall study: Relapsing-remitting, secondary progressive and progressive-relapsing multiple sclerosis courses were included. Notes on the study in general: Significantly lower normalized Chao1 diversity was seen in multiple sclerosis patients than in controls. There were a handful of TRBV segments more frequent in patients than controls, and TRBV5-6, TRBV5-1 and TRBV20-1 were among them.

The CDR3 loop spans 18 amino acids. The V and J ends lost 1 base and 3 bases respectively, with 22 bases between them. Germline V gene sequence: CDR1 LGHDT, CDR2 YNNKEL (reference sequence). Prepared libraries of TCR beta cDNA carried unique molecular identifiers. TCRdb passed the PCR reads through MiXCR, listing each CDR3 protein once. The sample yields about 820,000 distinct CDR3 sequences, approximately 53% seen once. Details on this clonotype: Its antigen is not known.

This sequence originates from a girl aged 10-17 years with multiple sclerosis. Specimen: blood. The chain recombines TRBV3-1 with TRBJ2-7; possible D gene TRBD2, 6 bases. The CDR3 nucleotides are TGTGCCAGCAGCCAAGTTCGTGGTAAGGGGACGGACTACTACGAGCAGTACTTC. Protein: CASSQVRGKGTDYYEQYF.